This TCR beta chain was obtained from a study of blood T cells in healthy people across ages. General study results and limits: One million T cells yielded diversity estimates that were considered underestimates.

Many counts were recorded for this clonotype. The antigen is not known. The authors isolated at least 7 million PBMCs per sample. A second PCR, run for about 7 to 11 cycles, used a sample-barcoded 5' primer plus a J-beta primer mix. TCRdb itself ran the 5' RACE reads through MiXCR, one entry per CDR3 protein. The sample gives around 900,000 distinct CDR3 sequences, 25% to 30% of which show up once; approximately 15% is in the top ten. Between the trimmed V and J ends, which lost 3 bases and 7 bases, there was a span of 13 bases. CDR1 and CDR2 from the germline V gene are SGHRS and YFSETQ. This CDR3 has 13 amino acids.

The TCR was taken from a woman older than 75 in good health. This sequence joins TRBV5-1 and TRBJ2-5, with D maybe TRBD1 (5 bases). Sequenced sample: blood. CDR3: CASSYGQGPTQYF. Here the CDR3 DNA reads TGCGCCAGCAGCTATGGTCAGGGTCCGACCCAGTACTTC.